A single sample gave rise to the 6 T cell receptor beta chains below, sequenced in a study of CD8 T cell repertoires and HIV-1 epitope variants (dated by TCRdb to 2018 to 2020). Their specific antigens are unknown. Library method: the immunoSEQ multiplex PCR assay. TCRdb took this table from immuneACCESS and kept in-frame rearrangements with V and J called. Such tables lack part of the clones; where checked against another copy, unresolved V genes explain under half of the gap, and the rest is unexplained. Counted in this sample were about 5,200 clones; 65% to 70% of them appeared once. 42% of the sample is held by the ten biggest clonotypes. The sample was cultured CD8+ T cells derived from PBMCs. The receptors here all came from a male donor with HIV.

V is TRBV30 and J is TRBJ1-2; tentatively, D is TRBD1 (5 bases). The CDR3 loop spans 14 amino acids. V was trimmed by 2 bases and J by 4 bases, leaving 14 bases between them. Germline V gene lookup returns CDR1 GTSNPN and CDR2 SVGIG (reference sequence). The CDR3 loop is CAWSPTGEGYGYTF. The CDR3 coding sequence is TGTGCCTGGAGTCCTACGGGGGAGGGCTATGGCTACACCTTC.

The chain links TRBV6-1 to TRBJ2-7; D not resolved. V gave up 2 bases and J gave up 2 bases, with 4 bases separating them. CDR1 and CDR2 (germline): MNHNS, SASEGT. The CDR3 runs to 12 residues. The DNA for the CDR3 is TGTGCCAGCAGTGAACAGGCCTACGAGCAGTACTTC. Its translation: CASSEQAYEQYF.

The chain recombines TRBV5-1 with TRBJ2-1; D is possibly TRBD1 (5 bases). From germline, CDR1 is SGHRS and CDR2 YFSETQ. The V and J ends lost 4 bases and 10 bases respectively, with 15 bases between them. This CDR3 contains 13 residues. The CDR3 sequence: CASSRGAGNEQFF. The CDR3 DNA follows: TGCGCCAGCAGCCGTGGGGCAGGTAACGAGCAGTTCTTC.

The table lists this clone with a few counts. The CDR3 nucleotides are TGTGCCAGCAGCTTGTCCCAGGGCAGGTACAATGAGCAGTTCTTC. It yields the protein CASSLSQGRYNEQFF. The rearrangement links TRBV5-6 to TRBJ2-1, with D possibly matching TRBD1 (5 bases). Trimming took 1 base from V and 4 from J, leaving 12 bases between them. Germline CDR1 and CDR2: SGHDT and YYEEEE. The CDR3 is made up of 15 amino acids.

CDR3 loop: CASSTSSLLGTDTQYF. In DNA form, the CDR3 reads TGTGCCAGTAGTACCTCAAGCTTGCTCGGCACAGATACGCAGTATTTT. The chain carries TRBV19 and TRBJ2-3, with no clear D. Germline assignment: CDR1 LNHDA and CDR2 SQIVND (reference sequence). Trimming removed 4 bases from V and 1 base from J, with 15 bases in between. This CDR3 is 16 amino acids long.

The chain links TRBV6-4 to TRBJ1-1, with D perhaps matching TRBD1 (5 bases). The V end lost 4 bases, the J end lost 4 bases, and 10 bases lay between the germline ends. The CDR3 spans 13 residues. Germline V lookup: CDR1 MRHNA, CDR2 SNTAGT. CDR3 DNA: TGTGCCAGCAGTGTATCAGGGAGCACTGAAGCTTTCTTT. This codes for CASSVSGSTEAFF.